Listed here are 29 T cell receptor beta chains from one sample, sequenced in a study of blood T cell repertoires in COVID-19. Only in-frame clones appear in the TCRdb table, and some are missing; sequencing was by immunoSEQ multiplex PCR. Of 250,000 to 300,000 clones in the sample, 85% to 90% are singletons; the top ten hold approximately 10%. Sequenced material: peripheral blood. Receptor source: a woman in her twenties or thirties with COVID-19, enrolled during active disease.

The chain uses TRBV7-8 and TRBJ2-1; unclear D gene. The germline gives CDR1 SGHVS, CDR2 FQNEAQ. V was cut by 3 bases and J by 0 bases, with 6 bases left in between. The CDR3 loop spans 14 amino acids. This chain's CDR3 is CASSFPGSYNEQFF. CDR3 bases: TGTGCCAGCAGCTTTCCGGGCTCCTACAATGAGCAGTTCTTC.

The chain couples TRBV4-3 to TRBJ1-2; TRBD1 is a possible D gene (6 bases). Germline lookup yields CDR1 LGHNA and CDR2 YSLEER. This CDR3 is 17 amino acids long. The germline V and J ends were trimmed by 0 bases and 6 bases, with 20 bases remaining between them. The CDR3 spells CASSQDWGGPAWDGYTF. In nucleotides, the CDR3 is TGCGCCAGCAGCCAAGATTGGGGGGGGCCGGCGTGGGATGGCTACACCTTC.

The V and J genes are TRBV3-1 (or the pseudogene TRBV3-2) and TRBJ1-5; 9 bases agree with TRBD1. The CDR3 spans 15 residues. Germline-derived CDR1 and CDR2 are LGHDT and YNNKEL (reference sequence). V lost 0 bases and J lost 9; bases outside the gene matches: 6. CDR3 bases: TGTGCCAGCAGCCAAGATTTGGCGGGACAGGGGCCCCAGCATTTT. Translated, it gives CASSQDLAGQGPQHF.

CDR3 sequence: CASSVAQDSTDTQYF. CDR3 nucleotides: TGTGCCAGCAGCGTAGCCCAGGACTCAACAGATACGCAGTATTTT. The chain couples TRBV9 to TRBJ2-3; tentative D call: TRBD2 (5 bases). Germline V gives CDR1 SGDLS, CDR2 YYNGEE. This CDR3 comprises 15 residues. Trimming removed 0 bases from V and 3 bases from J, with 11 bases in between.

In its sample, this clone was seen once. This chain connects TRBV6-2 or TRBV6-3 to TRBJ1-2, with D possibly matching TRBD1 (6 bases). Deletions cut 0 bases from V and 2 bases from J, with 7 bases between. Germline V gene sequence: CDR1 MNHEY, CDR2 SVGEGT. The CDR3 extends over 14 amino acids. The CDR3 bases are TGTGCCAGCAGTTACTCAGACAGGAACTATGGCTACACCTTC. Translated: CASSYSDRNYGYTF.

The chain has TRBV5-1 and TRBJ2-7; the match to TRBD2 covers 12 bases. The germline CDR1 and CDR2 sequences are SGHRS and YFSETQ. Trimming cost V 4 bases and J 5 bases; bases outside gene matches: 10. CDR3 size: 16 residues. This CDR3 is CASSLTLAGGIDEQYF. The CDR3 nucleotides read TGCGCCAGCAGCCTTACACTAGCGGGAGGTATAGACGAGCAGTACTTC.

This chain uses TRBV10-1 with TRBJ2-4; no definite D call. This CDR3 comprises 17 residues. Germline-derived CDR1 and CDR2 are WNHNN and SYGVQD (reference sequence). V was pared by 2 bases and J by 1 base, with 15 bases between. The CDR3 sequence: CASSETRLGRAKNIQYF. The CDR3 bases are TGCGCCAGCAGTGAGACCCGACTTGGTAGGGCCAAAAACATTCAGTACTTC.

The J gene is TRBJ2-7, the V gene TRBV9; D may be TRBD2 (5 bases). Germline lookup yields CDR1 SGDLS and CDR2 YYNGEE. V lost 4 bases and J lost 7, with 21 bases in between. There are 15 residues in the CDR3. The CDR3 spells CASSPSPGDWEEQYF. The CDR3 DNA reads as TGTGCCAGCAGCCCCTCCCCCGGGGATTGGGAGGAGCAGTACTTC.

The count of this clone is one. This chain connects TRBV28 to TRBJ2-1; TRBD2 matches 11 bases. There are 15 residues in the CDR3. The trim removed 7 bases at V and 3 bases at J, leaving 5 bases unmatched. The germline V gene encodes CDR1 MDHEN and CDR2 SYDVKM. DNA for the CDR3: TGTGCCAGCACCCTTAGCGGGAGGGTCTACAATGAGCAGTTCTTC. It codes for CASTLSGRVYNEQFF. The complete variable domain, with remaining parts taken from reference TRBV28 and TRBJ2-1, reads DVKVTQSSRYLVKRTGEKVFLECVQDMDHENMFWYRQDPGLGLRLIYFSYDVKMKEKGDIPEGYSVSREKKERFSLILESASTNQTSMYLCASTLSGRVYNEQFFGPGTRLTVL.

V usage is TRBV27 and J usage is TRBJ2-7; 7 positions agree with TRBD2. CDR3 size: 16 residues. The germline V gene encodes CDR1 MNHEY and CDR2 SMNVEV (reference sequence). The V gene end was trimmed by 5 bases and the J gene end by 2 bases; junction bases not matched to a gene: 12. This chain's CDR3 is CASSPSLAGVTYEQYF. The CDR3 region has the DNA TGTGCCAGCAGTCCGTCCCTGGCGGGAGTAACCTACGAGCAGTACTTC.

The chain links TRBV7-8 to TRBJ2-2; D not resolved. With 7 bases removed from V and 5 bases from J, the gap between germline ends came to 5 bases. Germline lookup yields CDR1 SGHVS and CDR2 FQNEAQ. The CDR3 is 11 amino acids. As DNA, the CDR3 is TGTGCCAGCACCTCTACCGGGGAGCTGTTTTTT. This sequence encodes CASTSTGELFF.

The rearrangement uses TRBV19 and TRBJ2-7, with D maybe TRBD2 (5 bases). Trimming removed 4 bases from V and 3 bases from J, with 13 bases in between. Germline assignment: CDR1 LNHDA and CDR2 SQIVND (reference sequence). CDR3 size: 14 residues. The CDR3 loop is CASSTGRGVYEQYF. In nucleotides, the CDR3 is TGTGCCAGTAGTACCGGACGGGGAGTCTACGAGCAGTACTTC.

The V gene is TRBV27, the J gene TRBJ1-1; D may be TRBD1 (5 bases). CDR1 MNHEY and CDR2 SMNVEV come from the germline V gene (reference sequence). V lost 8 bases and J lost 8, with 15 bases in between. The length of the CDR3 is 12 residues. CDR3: CASRNQGLEAFF. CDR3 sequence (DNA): TGTGCCAGCCGAAATCAGGGCCTAGAAGCTTTCTTT.

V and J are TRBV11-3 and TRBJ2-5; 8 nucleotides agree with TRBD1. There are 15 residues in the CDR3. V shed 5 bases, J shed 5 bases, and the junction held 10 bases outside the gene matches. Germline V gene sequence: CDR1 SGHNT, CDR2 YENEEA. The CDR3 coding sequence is TGTGCCAGCAGCCGTAGCCCCCGGACAGGGGAGACCCAGTACTTC. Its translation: CASSRSPRTGETQYF.

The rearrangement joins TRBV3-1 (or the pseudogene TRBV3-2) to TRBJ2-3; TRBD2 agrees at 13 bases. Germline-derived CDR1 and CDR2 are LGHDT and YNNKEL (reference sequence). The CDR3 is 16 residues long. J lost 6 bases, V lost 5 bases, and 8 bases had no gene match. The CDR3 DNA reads TGTGCCAGCAGCGCCCGACTAGCGGGAGGCGGGGATACGCAGTATTTT. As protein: CASSARLAGGGDTQYF.

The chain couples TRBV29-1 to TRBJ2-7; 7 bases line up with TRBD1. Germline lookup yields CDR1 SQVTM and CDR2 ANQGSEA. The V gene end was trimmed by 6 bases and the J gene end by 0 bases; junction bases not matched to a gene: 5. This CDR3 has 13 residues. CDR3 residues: CSVYRDSSYEQYF. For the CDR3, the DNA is TGCAGCGTATACCGGGACAGCTCCTACGAGCAGTACTTC.

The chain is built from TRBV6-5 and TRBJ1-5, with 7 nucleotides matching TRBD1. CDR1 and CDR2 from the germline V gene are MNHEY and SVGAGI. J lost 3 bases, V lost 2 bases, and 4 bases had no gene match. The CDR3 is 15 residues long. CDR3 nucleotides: TGTGCCAGCAGTTACACAGGACAGGTCAATCAGCCCCAGCATTTT. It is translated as CASSYTGQVNQPQHF.

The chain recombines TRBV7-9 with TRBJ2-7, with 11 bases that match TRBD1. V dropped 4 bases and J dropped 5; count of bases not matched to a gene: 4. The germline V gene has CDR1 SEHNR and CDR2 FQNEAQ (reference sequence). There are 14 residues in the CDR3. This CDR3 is CASSSGTGGDEQYF. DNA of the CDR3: TGTGCCAGCAGCTCAGGGACAGGGGGTGACGAGCAGTACTTC.

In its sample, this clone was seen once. The DNA of the CDR3 is TGTGCCATCAGTACCCTAGCGGGGGCTAGCACAGATACGCAGTATTTT. Amino acid sequence: CAISTLAGASTDTQYF. This chain connects TRBV10-3 to TRBJ2-3; 10 bases agree with TRBD2. Per the germline V gene, CDR1 is ENHRY and CDR2 is SYGVKD. Trimming cost V 5 bases and J 0 bases; bases outside gene matches: 5. The CDR3 has 16 amino acids.

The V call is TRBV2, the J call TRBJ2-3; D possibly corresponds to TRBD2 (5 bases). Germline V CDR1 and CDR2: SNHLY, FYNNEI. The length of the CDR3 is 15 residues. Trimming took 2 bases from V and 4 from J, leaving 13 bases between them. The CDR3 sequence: CASSEFRGIADTQYF. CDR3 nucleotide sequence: TGTGCCAGCAGTGAATTTCGGGGAATCGCAGATACGCAGTATTTT.

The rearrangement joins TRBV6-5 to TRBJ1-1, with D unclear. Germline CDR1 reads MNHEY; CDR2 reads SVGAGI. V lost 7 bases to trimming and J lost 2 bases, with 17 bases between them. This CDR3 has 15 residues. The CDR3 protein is CASTAPGNPNTEAFF. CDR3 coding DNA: TGTGCCAGCACCGCCCCCGGGAACCCCAACACTGAAGCTTTCTTT.

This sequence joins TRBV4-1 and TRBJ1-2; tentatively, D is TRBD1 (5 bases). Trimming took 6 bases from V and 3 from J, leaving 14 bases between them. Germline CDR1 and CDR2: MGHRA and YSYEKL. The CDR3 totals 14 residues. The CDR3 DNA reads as TGCGCCAGCAGTTGGCAGGGCTCTGACTATGGCTACACCTTC. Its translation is CASSWQGSDYGYTF.

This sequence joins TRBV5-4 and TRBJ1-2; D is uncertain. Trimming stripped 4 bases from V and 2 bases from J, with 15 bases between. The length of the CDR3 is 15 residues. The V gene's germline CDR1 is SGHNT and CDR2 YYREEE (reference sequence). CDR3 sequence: CASSVGGNRNYGYTF. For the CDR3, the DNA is TGTGCCAGCAGCGTCGGTGGTAACCGGAACTATGGCTACACCTTC.

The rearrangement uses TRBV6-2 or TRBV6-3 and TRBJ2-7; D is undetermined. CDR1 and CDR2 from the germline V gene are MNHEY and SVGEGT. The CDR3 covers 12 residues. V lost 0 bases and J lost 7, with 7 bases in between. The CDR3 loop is CASSYSTTEQYF. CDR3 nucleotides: TGTGCCAGCAGTTACTCCACTACAGAGCAGTACTTC.

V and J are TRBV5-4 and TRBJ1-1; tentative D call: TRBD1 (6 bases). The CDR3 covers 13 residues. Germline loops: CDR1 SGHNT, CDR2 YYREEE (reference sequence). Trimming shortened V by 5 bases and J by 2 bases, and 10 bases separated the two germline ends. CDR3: CASRGGENTEAFF. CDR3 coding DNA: TGTGCCAGCAGAGGGGGGGAAAACACTGAAGCTTTCTTT.

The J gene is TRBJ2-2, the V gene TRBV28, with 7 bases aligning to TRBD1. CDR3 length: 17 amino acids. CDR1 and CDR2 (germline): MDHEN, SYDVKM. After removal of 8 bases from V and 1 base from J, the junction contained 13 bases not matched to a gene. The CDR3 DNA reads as TGTGCCAGCGTTACCCACCCAGGGGGTTTGAACACCGGGGAGCTGTTTTTT. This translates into CASVTHPGGLNTGELFF.

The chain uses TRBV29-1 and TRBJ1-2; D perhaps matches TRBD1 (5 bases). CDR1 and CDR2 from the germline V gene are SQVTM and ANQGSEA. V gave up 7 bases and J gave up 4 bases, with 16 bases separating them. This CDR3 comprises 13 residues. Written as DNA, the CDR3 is TGCAGCGCCTCGGACGGGGGAGTCTATGGCTACACCTTC. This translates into CSASDGGVYGYTF. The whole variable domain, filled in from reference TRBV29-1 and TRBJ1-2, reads SAVISQKPSRDICQRGTSLTIQCQVDSQVTMMFWYRQQPGQSLTLIATANQGSEATYESGFVIDKFPISRPNLTFSTLTVSNMSPEDSSIYLCSASDGGVYGYTFGSGTRLTVV.

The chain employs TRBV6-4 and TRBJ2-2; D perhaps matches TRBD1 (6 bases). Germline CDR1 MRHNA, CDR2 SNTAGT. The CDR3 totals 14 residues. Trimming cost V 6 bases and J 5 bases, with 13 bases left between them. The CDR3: CASREVQGTGELFF. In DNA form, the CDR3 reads TGTGCCAGCAGGGAGGTACAGGGTACCGGGGAGCTGTTTTTT.

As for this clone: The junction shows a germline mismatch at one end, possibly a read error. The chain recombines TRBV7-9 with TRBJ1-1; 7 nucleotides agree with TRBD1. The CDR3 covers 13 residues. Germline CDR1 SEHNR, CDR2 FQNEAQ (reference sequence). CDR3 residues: CASTLTGNAEAFF. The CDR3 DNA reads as TGTGCCAGCACCTTGACAGGGAACGCTGAAGCTTTCTTT.